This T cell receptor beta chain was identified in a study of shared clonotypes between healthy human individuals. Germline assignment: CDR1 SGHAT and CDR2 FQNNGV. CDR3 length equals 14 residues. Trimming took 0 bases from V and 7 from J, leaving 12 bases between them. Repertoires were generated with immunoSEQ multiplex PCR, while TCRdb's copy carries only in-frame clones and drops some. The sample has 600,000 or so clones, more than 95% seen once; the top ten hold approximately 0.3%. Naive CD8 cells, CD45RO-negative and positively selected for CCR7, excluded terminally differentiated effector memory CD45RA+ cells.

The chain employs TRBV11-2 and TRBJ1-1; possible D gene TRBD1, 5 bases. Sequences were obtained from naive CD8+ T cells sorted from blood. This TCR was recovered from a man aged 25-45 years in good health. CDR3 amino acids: CASSLDPGTDEAFF. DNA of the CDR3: TGTGCCAGCAGCTTAGATCCCGGGACGGATGAAGCTTTCTTT. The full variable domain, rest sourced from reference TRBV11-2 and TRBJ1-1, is EAGVAQSPRYKIIEKRQSVAFWCNPISGHATLYWYQQILGQGPKLLIQFQNNGVVDDSQLPKDRFSAERLKGVDSTLKIQPAKLEDSAVYLCASSLDPGTDEAFFGQGTRLTVV.